This T cell receptor (beta chain) is from a study of T cells in Graves' hyperthyroidism and ophthalmopathy. Whole-study results and caveats: For ophthalmopathy, model prediction preceded onset by a median 6.5 months.

Comments on this clonotype: No antigen is known for it.

The V gene's germline CDR1 is SGHAT and CDR2 FQNNGV. V lost 5 bases and J lost 6; bases outside the gene matches: 9. The CDR3 is 14 amino acids. The CDR3 regions of TCR beta were amplified from RNA transcripts. The TCR CDR3 first-round RT-PCR relied on the HTBI primer set. TCRdb used MiXCR to reprocess the multiplex PCR reads, holding one entry per CDR3 protein. The sample lists around 480,000 distinct CDR3 sequences, over 13% occurring once. The chain carries TRBV11-2 and TRBJ2-7, with TRBD2 matching 8 bases. The sequencing sample was made of blood. This receptor was taken from a woman younger than 35 with Graves' hyperthyroidism. CDR3 DNA: TGTGCCAGCAGCCAAAGCGGGAGAGGCGGCGAGCAGTACTTC. It encodes CASSQSGRGGEQYF. The whole variable domain, filled in from reference TRBV11-2 and TRBJ2-7, reads EAGVAQSPRYKIIEKRQSVAFWCNPISGHATLYWYQQILGQGPKLLIQFQNNGVVDDSQLPKDRFSAERLKGVDSTLKIQPAKLEDSAVYLCASSQSGRGGEQYFGPGTRLTVT.